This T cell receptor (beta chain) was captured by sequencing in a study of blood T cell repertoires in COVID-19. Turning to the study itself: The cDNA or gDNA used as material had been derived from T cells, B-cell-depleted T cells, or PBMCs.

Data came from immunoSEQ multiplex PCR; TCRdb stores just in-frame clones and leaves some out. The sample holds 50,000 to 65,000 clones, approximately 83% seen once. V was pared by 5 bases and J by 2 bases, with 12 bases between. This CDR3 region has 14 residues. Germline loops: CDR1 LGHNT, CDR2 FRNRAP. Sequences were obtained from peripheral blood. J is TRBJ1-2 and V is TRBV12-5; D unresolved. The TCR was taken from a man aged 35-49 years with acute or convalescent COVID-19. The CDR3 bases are TGTGCTAGTGGTCCCGGGGAGGCCAACTATGGCTACACCTTC. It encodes CASGPGEANYGYTF.